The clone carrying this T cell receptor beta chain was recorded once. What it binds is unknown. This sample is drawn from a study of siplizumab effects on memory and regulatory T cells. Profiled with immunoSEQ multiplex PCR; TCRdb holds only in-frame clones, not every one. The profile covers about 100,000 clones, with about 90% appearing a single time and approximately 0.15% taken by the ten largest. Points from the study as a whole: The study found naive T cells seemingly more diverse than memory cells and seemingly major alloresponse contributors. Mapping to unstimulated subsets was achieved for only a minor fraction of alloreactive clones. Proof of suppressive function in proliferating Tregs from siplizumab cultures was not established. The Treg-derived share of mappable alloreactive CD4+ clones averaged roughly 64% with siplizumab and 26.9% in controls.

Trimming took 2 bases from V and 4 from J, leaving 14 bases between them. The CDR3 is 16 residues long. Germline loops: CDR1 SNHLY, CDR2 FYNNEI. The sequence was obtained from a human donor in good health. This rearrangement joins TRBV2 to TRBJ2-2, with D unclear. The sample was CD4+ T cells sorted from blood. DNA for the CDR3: TGTGCCAGCAGTGAACGTTCACTGGGTACCACCGGGGAGCTGTTTTTT. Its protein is CASSERSLGTTGELFF.